Listed below are T cell receptor beta chains from one sample, sequenced in a study of T cell responses to AZD1222 COVID-19 vaccine. The assay was immunoSEQ multiplex PCR, and TCRdb's table has in-frame clones only and misses some. The data hold about 100,000 clones, with about 85% observed a single time. The starting material was peripheral blood, obtained on day 0 of AZD1222 vaccination. The receptors here all came from an adult in good health. Each CDR3 is given with its conserved first and last residue. Fields, in order: D gene, V gene, clone size, J gene, CDR3 DNA, CDR3 protein. The D gene is left open where the match is weak. Only some rows state a clone size, as once, few, many or a class for expanded clones.

d_call: TRBD2; v_call: TRBV5-5; clone_size: NA; j_call: TRBJ2-1; cdr3_nt: TGTGCCAGCAGCTTGGGCCCCGGGGGGGGCCTTAGCTCCTACAATGAGCAGTTCTTC; cdr3_aa: CASSLGPGGGLSSYNEQFF
d_call: NA; v_call: TRBV5-1; clone_size: NA; j_call: TRBJ1-1; cdr3_nt: TGCGCCAGCAGCTTGCCGAACACTGAAGCTTTCTTT; cdr3_aa: CASSLPNTEAFF
d_call: TRBD1; v_call: TRBV5-8; clone_size: few; j_call: TRBJ1-1; cdr3_nt: TGTGCCAGCAGCCCGGACAGGGGTCGGGCTTTCTTT; cdr3_aa: CASSPDRGRAFF
d_call: NA; v_call: TRBV7-9; clone_size: NA; j_call: TRBJ2-1; cdr3_nt: TGTGCCAGCAGCCCGGACGGAGGTTCCTACAATGAGCAGTTCTTC; cdr3_aa: CASSPDGGSYNEQFF
d_call: TRBD1; v_call: TRBV9; clone_size: NA; j_call: TRBJ2-7; cdr3_nt: TGTGCCAGCAGCGACGGGACAGGGGGCATGTACGAGCAGTACTTC; cdr3_aa: CASSDGTGGMYEQYF
d_call: TRBD1; v_call: TRBV3-1/TRBV3-2; clone_size: few; j_call: TRBJ2-1; cdr3_nt: TGTGCCAGCAGCCAAGAACCACAGGGGGCGTCCAATGAGCAGTTCTTC; cdr3_aa: CASSQEPQGASNEQFF
d_call: NA; v_call: TRBV27; clone_size: NA; j_call: TRBJ1-1; cdr3_nt: TGTGCCAGCAGTTTATCGGCAGGACCGCGAGCTTTCTTT; cdr3_aa: CASSLSAGPRAFF
d_call: NA; v_call: TRBV25-1; clone_size: NA; j_call: TRBJ1-2; cdr3_nt: TGTGCCAGCTCACCCGGGATCGACTATGGCTACACCTTC; cdr3_aa: CASSPGIDYGYTF
d_call: NA; v_call: TRBV4-2; clone_size: NA; j_call: TRBJ1-6; cdr3_nt: TGTGCCAGCAGCCAAGCGACTGCCGGGGGGTTGGGCCATTCACCCCTCCACTTT; cdr3_aa: CASSQATAGGLGHSPLHF
d_call: TRBD2; v_call: TRBV9; clone_size: few; j_call: TRBJ2-5; cdr3_nt: TGTGCCAGCAGCGTAGGGGCTAGCGGGGGGCAAGAGACCCAGTACTTC; cdr3_aa: CASSVGASGGQETQYF
d_call: TRBD1; v_call: TRBV19; clone_size: NA; j_call: TRBJ1-5; cdr3_nt: TGTGCCAGTAGTATACAGGGGGCGAGGAGTCAGCCCCAGCATTTT; cdr3_aa: CASSIQGARSQPQHF
d_call: NA; v_call: TRBV20-1; clone_size: NA; j_call: TRBJ2-1; cdr3_nt: TGCAGTGCTAGAGAAGGGGGAGAGCAGTTCTTC; cdr3_aa: CSAREGGEQFF
d_call: TRBD1; v_call: TRBV11-2; clone_size: once; j_call: TRBJ1-4; cdr3_nt: TGTGCCAGCAGCTTAGCACCCGGACAGGGAAGTTTGTACGAAAAACTGTTTTTT; cdr3_aa: CASSLAPGQGSLYEKLFF
d_call: TRBD1; v_call: TRBV6-5; clone_size: NA; j_call: TRBJ2-7; cdr3_nt: TGTGCCTCCTGGGGGGACAGGGGCGAGCAGTACTTC; cdr3_aa: CASWGDRGEQYF
d_call: TRBD2; v_call: TRBV9; clone_size: once; j_call: TRBJ2-5; cdr3_nt: TGTGCCAGCAGCTCTCGGACTAGCGGGAAAGAGACCCAGTACTTC; cdr3_aa: CASSSRTSGKETQYF
d_call: NA; v_call: TRBV4-3; clone_size: NA; j_call: TRBJ2-5; cdr3_nt: TGCGCCAGCAGCCAAGGGGGTCGGAGAGGGGAGACCCAGTACTTC; cdr3_aa: CASSQGGRRGETQYF
d_call: TRBD2; v_call: TRBV14; clone_size: NA; j_call: TRBJ2-5; cdr3_nt: TGTGCCAGCAGCCAAGGGGACTACCGCTCTAAAGGGACCCAGTACTTC; cdr3_aa: CASSQGDYRSKGTQYF
d_call: NA; v_call: TRBV3-1/TRBV3-2; clone_size: once; j_call: TRBJ1-4; cdr3_nt: TGTGCCAGCAGCTTCGGGGGTGCAACTAATGAAAAACTGTTTTTT; cdr3_aa: CASSFGGATNEKLFF
d_call: NA; v_call: TRBV19; clone_size: once; j_call: TRBJ2-4; cdr3_nt: TGTGCCAGTAGTCTCGCCGGGACGGAAAAAAACATTCAGTACTTC; cdr3_aa: CASSLAGTEKNIQYF
d_call: TRBD1; v_call: TRBV9; clone_size: NA; j_call: TRBJ1-6; cdr3_nt: TGTGCCAGCAGCGTAGCCGGGACAGGGCTAAATTCACCCCTCCACTTT; cdr3_aa: CASSVAGTGLNSPLHF
d_call: NA; v_call: TRBV3-1/TRBV3-2; clone_size: NA; j_call: TRBJ1-2; cdr3_nt: TGTGCCAGCAGCCCAACAGGGCGCTCTGGCTACACCTTC; cdr3_aa: CASSPTGRSGYTF
d_call: NA; v_call: TRBV19; clone_size: NA; j_call: TRBJ1-2; cdr3_nt: TGTGCCAGTAGTCTAGACCTAAGCGGGAACTATGGCTACACCTTC; cdr3_aa: CASSLDLSGNYGYTF
d_call: NA; v_call: TRBV7-8; clone_size: NA; j_call: TRBJ2-4; cdr3_nt: TGTGCCAGCAGCCCCAGGGGGGGGGCCAAAAACATTCAGTACTTC; cdr3_aa: CASSPRGGAKNIQYF
d_call: NA; v_call: TRBV7-2; clone_size: NA; j_call: TRBJ1-6; cdr3_nt: TGTGCCAGCAGCTTAAAGTTCGGTTCACCCCTCCACTTT; cdr3_aa: CASSLKFGSPLHF
d_call: NA; v_call: TRBV6-2/TRBV6-3; clone_size: NA; j_call: TRBJ1-2; cdr3_nt: TGTGCCAGCAGTTCTGGACCGATGAACTATGGCTACACCTTC; cdr3_aa: CASSSGPMNYGYTF
d_call: NA; v_call: TRBV13; clone_size: once; j_call: TRBJ1-4; cdr3_nt: TGTGCCAGCACCAACTTGGGCCAAGGCGGAGGGGGTAATGAAAAACTGTTTTTT; cdr3_aa: CASTNLGQGGGGNEKLFF
d_call: NA; v_call: TRBV6-5; clone_size: NA; j_call: TRBJ1-1; cdr3_nt: TGTGCCAGCAGTTACAGAGGGGGATCGAACACTGAAGCTTTCTTT; cdr3_aa: CASSYRGGSNTEAFF
d_call: NA; v_call: TRBV11-2; clone_size: once; j_call: TRBJ1-2; cdr3_nt: TGTGCCAGCAGCTTAGTGTATGGGGGGGGCGATGGCTACACCTTC; cdr3_aa: CASSLVYGGGDGYTF
d_call: NA; v_call: TRBV5-4; clone_size: NA; j_call: TRBJ2-1; cdr3_nt: TGTGCCAGCAGCTTGAACAGCAACAATGAGCAGTTCTTC; cdr3_aa: CASSLNSNNEQFF
d_call: NA; v_call: TRBV12-3/TRBV12-4; clone_size: NA; j_call: TRBJ1-2; cdr3_nt: TGTGCCAGCAGCCCCCCCGGAGGGGACGGCTACACCTTC; cdr3_aa: CASSPPGGDGYTF
d_call: TRBD2; v_call: TRBV9; clone_size: NA; j_call: TRBJ2-5; cdr3_nt: TGTGCCAGCTCCGGGAGCGGGGCAGAGACCCAGTACTTC; cdr3_aa: CASSGSGAETQYF
d_call: NA; v_call: TRBV6-6; clone_size: NA; j_call: TRBJ1-1; cdr3_nt: TGTGCCAGCAGCCCAGGACAACTGAACACTGAAGCTTTCTTT; cdr3_aa: CASSPGQLNTEAFF
d_call: NA; v_call: TRBV7-8; clone_size: NA; j_call: TRBJ2-1; cdr3_nt: TGTGCCAGCAGCTTAGCGGGATCCAGCAGGGATGAGCAGTTCTTC; cdr3_aa: CASSLAGSSRDEQFF
d_call: NA; v_call: TRBV6-5; clone_size: NA; j_call: TRBJ1-2; cdr3_nt: TGTGCCAGCAGTTACTCGAAGGCGTCCCAGGGGGGCTACACCTTC; cdr3_aa: CASSYSKASQGGYTF
d_call: NA; v_call: TRBV11-3; clone_size: NA; j_call: TRBJ2-5; cdr3_nt: TGTGCCAGCAGCTTAGGCGGCGGGGCTGGCGAGACCCAGTACTTC; cdr3_aa: CASSLGGGAGETQYF
d_call: NA; v_call: TRBV5-1; clone_size: NA; j_call: TRBJ2-1; cdr3_nt: TGTGCCAGCAGCTCCGCCGGGGTCTCCTACAATGAGCAGTTCTTC; cdr3_aa: CASSSAGVSYNEQFF
d_call: NA; v_call: TRBV2; clone_size: NA; j_call: TRBJ2-1; cdr3_nt: TGTGCCAGCAGCTCCTACAATGAGCAGTTCTTC; cdr3_aa: CASSSYNEQFF
d_call: NA; v_call: TRBV11-3; clone_size: NA; j_call: TRBJ2-3; cdr3_nt: TGTGCCAGCAGCTTATGGGGCCAGGCAGATACGCAGTATTTT; cdr3_aa: CASSLWGQADTQYF